The T cell receptor (beta chain) under discussion was sequenced for a study of vaccination effects on CD4 cells after COVID-19. Sequencing in the ViraFEST assay came after antigen-specific CD4+ T cells had been expanded with viral peptide pools, which were used to stimulate PBMC. Cultured cells yielded isolated CD4+ T cells after 10 days. With respect to this clone: What it binds is not known.

CDR1 is SGHRS, CDR2 YFSETQ, per germline. The V end was cut by 1 base, the J end by 0 bases, with 11 bases between. This CDR3 has 16 residues. Using immunoSEQ multiplex PCR, the repertoire was profiled, and TCRdb retains in-frame clones only, with some absent. The sample records 20,000 or so clones, around 70% being singletons. V is TRBV5-1 and J is TRBJ2-1, with D tentatively TRBD1 or TRBD2 (6 bases each). The receptor comes from a human donor who received a COVID-19 vaccine. Sequenced material: CD4+ T cells from PBMCs cultured with HCoV-229E spike peptides, taken before COVID-19 vaccination. This CDR3 reads CASSLQGGSSYNEQFF. CDR3 coding DNA: TGCGCCAGCAGCTTGCAAGGGGGGAGCTCCTACAATGAGCAGTTCTTC.